These 26 T cell receptor beta chains were all obtained from the same sample, sequenced in a study of cytomegalovirus exposure and HLA in healthy donors. Primers included in the PCR were 60 Vbeta and 13 Jbeta primers. Clones were sequenced by immunoSEQ multiplex PCR, and TCRdb holds only the in-frame ones, with some missing. The data hold fewer than 250,000 clones, with roughly 80% observed a single time. The sequenced material came from PBMCs. The origin of the receptors is a young woman in good health and CMV-seropositive.

The CDR3: CSVPGGYNEQFF. The CDR3 nucleotides are TGCAGCGTACCGGGGGGGTACAATGAGCAGTTCTTC. This rearrangement joins TRBV29-1 to TRBJ2-1; 8 nucleotides align to TRBD2. Germline V gives CDR1 SQVTM, CDR2 ANQGSEA. This CDR3 is 12 amino acids long. The ends lost 6 bases at V and 4 bases at J; junction bases unmatched: 2.

This chain links TRBV28 with TRBJ2-7, with 8 bases matching TRBD1. The CDR3 sequence is 15 residues long. V trimming: 4 bases; J trimming: 3 bases; junction bases outside the gene matches: 8. The germline CDR1 and CDR2 sequences are MDHEN and SYDVKM. CDR3 residues: CASSSPRQGCYEQYF. The CDR3, as DNA: TGTGCCAGCAGTTCCCCCAGACAGGGGTGCTACGAGCAGTACTTC.

The chain links TRBV19 to TRBJ2-3; TRBD2 matches 8 bases. Germline V gene sequence: CDR1 LNHDA, CDR2 SQIVND (reference sequence). Trimming took 7 bases from V and 2 from J; bases not matched to a gene: 11. The CDR3 runs 16 residues. The CDR3 sequence: CASTGRLAGDTDTQYF. In DNA form, the CDR3 reads TGTGCCAGTACCGGGAGGCTAGCGGGTGACACAGATACGCAGTATTTT.

The chain couples TRBV7-2 to TRBJ1-1; D might be TRBD1 (5 bases). Trimming shortened V by 5 bases and J by 5 bases, and 15 bases separated the two germline ends. Germline V lookup: CDR1 SGHTA, CDR2 FQGNSA. The CDR3 is 14 residues long. CDR3 in DNA: TGTGCCAGCAGCCTTCTGTGGGGGGAGACTGAAGCTTTCTTT. This codes for CASSLLWGETEAFF.

This clone has a handful of counts. The CDR3 loop is CASRAGMNTEAFF. The CDR3 nucleotides read TGTGCCAGCAGGGCAGGCATGAACACTGAAGCTTTCTTT. The chain couples TRBV5-6 to TRBJ1-1; D remains ambiguous. The CDR3 consists of 13 residues. The germline V and J ends were trimmed by 5 bases and 0 bases, with 8 bases remaining between them. CDR1 and CDR2 (germline): SGHDT, YYEEEE.

This clone was seen just once. This chain links TRBV28 with TRBJ1-2; unclear D gene. The ends were cut back, 3 bases at V and 3 bases at J, with 8 bases in the middle. The germline gives CDR1 MDHEN, CDR2 SYDVKM. This CDR3 region has 13 residues. The CDR3 here is CASSLAGHYGYTF. In nucleotides, the CDR3 is TGTGCCAGCAGTTTGGCAGGCCACTATGGCTACACCTTC.

J is TRBJ1-4 and V is TRBV11-2, with D possibly matching TRBD1 (6 bases). This CDR3 region has 15 residues. Germline V gene data show CDR1 as SGHAT and CDR2 as FQNNGV. V gave up 4 bases and J gave up 4 bases, with 13 bases separating them. In nucleotides, the CDR3 is TGTGCCAGCAGCTCAATACAGGGTGATAATGAAAAACTGTTTTTT. It specifies CASSSIQGDNEKLFF.

A note on this clone: At one end, the junction sequence differs from germline, possibly due to a read error. J is TRBJ1-1 and V is TRBV7-9, with 7 nucleotides matching TRBD1. Germline V gene sequence: CDR1 SEHNR, CDR2 FQNEAQ (reference sequence). CDR3 length: 14 amino acids. CDR3 loop: CSSSWDRENTEAFF. The CDR3 DNA reads TGTTCCAGCAGCTGGGACAGAGAGAACACTGAAGCTTTCTTT.

V and J are TRBV21-1 and TRBJ1-4; the table gives TRBD1 as D, unverified against the DNA. TRBV21-1 is designated a pseudogene. The CDR3 sequence is 14 residues long. CDR3 DNA sequence: TGTGCCAGCAGCACCCGACAGGTTTTCGAAAAACTGTTTTTT. It specifies CASSTRQVFEKLFF.

This clone came up once. The chain combines TRBV5-4 with TRBJ2-2, with TRBD2 matching over 10 bases. Germline V gene lookup returns CDR1 SGHNT and CDR2 YYREEE (reference sequence). The CDR3 is 18 residues long. The J segment lost 6 bases and the V segment lost 3 bases, leaving 14 bases of the junction unmatched. The CDR3 coding sequence is TGTGCCAGCAGCTCGAGGGCCTCTAGCGGGAGAGTGGCCGGGGAGCTGTTTTTT. Its translation is CASSSRASSGRVAGELFF.

This clone was observed a few times. V is TRBV6-4 and J is TRBJ2-1, with 10 bases that match TRBD2. The CDR3 contains 16 residues. V lost 2 bases to trimming and J lost 7 bases; unmatched junction nucleotides: 8. Looked up from germline, CDR1 is MRHNA and CDR2 is SNTAGT. In nucleotides, the CDR3 is TGTGCCAGCAGTGACGAGGGGACTAGCGCCGTAAATGAGCAGTTCTTC. Its translation is CASSDEGTSAVNEQFF.

This chain uses TRBV2 with TRBJ1-2; 7 nucleotides align to TRBD1. The CDR3 is 13 residues long. Per germline, CDR1 SNHLY and CDR2 FYNNEI. With V trimmed by 5 bases and J by 3 bases, 3 bases remained unmatched. CDR3 amino acids: CASSTGVDYGYTF. The CDR3 region has the DNA TGTGCCAGCAGTACAGGGGTCGACTATGGCTACACCTTC.

The genes are TRBV19 and TRBJ1-1; D not resolved. V was clipped by 10 bases and J by 2 bases, with 14 bases between them. There are 13 residues in the CDR3. Germline V gene data show CDR1 as LNHDA and CDR2 as SQIVND (reference sequence). The CDR3 region has the DNA TGTGCCACTAAGCATCGGGGAAACACTGAAGCTTTCTTT. It encodes CATKHRGNTEAFF.

J is TRBJ2-2 and V is TRBV27; D possibly corresponds to TRBD1 (5 bases). This CDR3 contains 13 residues. Trimming removed 4 bases from V and 4 bases from J, with 7 bases in between. Germline assignment: CDR1 MNHEY and CDR2 SMNVEV (reference sequence). The CDR3 region has the DNA TGTGCCAGCAGTTCAACAGGCACCGGGGAGCTGTTTTTT. Translated: CASSSTGTGELFF.

Comments on this clone: The junction departs from germline at one end; a sequencing error may be responsible. The V gene is TRBV7-9, the J gene TRBJ2-7; D unclear. Germline V gives CDR1 SEHNR, CDR2 FQNEAQ (reference sequence). CDR3 length equals 11 residues. For the CDR3, the DNA is TGTTCCAGCAGCTTACGTTACGAGCAGTACTTC. Translated, it gives CSSSLRYEQYF.

V is TRBV15 and J is TRBJ2-4; D is uncertain. The CDR3 runs 16 residues. Trimming cost V 0 bases and J 0 bases, with 9 bases left between them. Germline assignment: CDR1 LNHNV and CDR2 YYDKDF (reference sequence). CDR3 in amino acids: CATSRERLLAKNIQYF. The CDR3 DNA follows: TGTGCCACCAGCAGAGAGCGGCTCTTAGCCAAAAACATTCAGTACTTC.

This clone was picked up one time. The chain has TRBV27 and TRBJ2-7; D might be TRBD2 (5 bases). Germline V gene data show CDR1 as MNHEY and CDR2 as SMNVEV (reference sequence). Trimming removed 7 bases at V and 4 bases at J, with 14 bases between. The CDR3 spans 13 residues. CDR3 DNA sequence: TGTGCCAGCAACCCCCGGGCGGGTTACGAGCAGTACTTC. As protein: CASNPRAGYEQYF.

The genes are TRBV5-4 and TRBJ2-1; the match to TRBD2 covers 10 bases. V gave up 3 bases and J gave up 5 bases; unmatched junction bases: 5. Germline CDR1 reads SGHNT; CDR2 reads YYREEE (reference sequence). This CDR3 comprises 15 residues. In DNA, the CDR3 is TGTGCCAGCAGCTCTCGGACTAGCGGTCACAATGAGCAGTTCTTC. Translation gives CASSSRTSGHNEQFF.

The V and J genes are TRBV6-5 and TRBJ2-7, with 8 bases matching TRBD1. The J segment lost 6 bases and the V segment lost 5 bases, leaving 6 bases of the junction unmatched. CDR3 length: 13 amino acids. Germline lookup yields CDR1 MNHEY and CDR2 SVGAGI. CDR3: CASSLGTGGEQYF. As DNA, the CDR3 is TGTGCCAGCAGTCTTGGGACAGGCGGCGAGCAGTACTTC.

The chain links TRBV10-1 to TRBJ2-3, with 9 bases that match TRBD1. V shed 4 bases and J 3 bases; nucleotides not matched to a gene: 11. The CDR3 loop spans 17 amino acids. Germline V gene data show CDR1 as WNHNN and CDR2 as SYGVQD (reference sequence). The CDR3 is CASSGRPDRGLTDTQYF. CDR3 DNA sequence: TGCGCCAGCAGTGGACGCCCGGACAGGGGTCTGACAGATACGCAGTATTTT.

This clone appeared once. The chain uses TRBV7-6 and TRBJ1-1; 11 positions agree with TRBD1. Germline V gene data show CDR1 as SGHVS and CDR2 as FNYEAQ. Trimming removed 5 bases from V and 4 bases from J; junction bases left unmatched: 6. CDR3 length: 15 residues. This CDR3 is CASSPAGTGGTEAFF. In DNA form, the CDR3 reads TGTGCCAGCAGCCCCGCCGGGACAGGGGGCACTGAAGCTTTCTTT.

This clone was counted a few times. The chain recombines TRBV5-4 with TRBJ2-6, with 9 bases identical to TRBD1. The V segment lost 1 base and the J segment 4 bases; nucleotides outside the gene matches: 6. This CDR3 has 17 amino acids. Germline lookup yields CDR1 SGHNT and CDR2 YYREEE (reference sequence). The CDR3: CASSLNRGLGGANVLTF. The DNA of the CDR3 is TGTGCCAGCAGCTTGAACAGGGGGCTTGGGGGGGCCAACGTCCTGACTTTC. Full variable domain (missing parts from reference TRBV5-4 and TRBJ2-6): ETGVTQSPTHLIKTRGQQVTLRCSSQSGHNTVSWYQQALGQGPQFIFQYYREEENGRGNFPPRFSGLQFPNYSSELNVNALELDDSALYLCASSLNRGLGGANVLTFGAGSRLTVL.

The CDR3 is CASPPGGAMNTEAFF. As DNA, the CDR3 is TGTGCCAGCCCCCCGGGGGGGGCCATGAACACTGAAGCTTTCTTT. The gene calls are TRBV2 and TRBJ1-1; the D gene is possibly TRBD1 (6 bases). The CDR3 extends over 15 amino acids. CDR1 SNHLY and CDR2 FYNNEI come from the germline V gene. Trimming removed 8 bases at V and 0 bases at J, with 16 bases between.

Concerning this clone itself: A junction boundary mismatches the germline segment, possibly from a read error. In nucleotides, the CDR3 is TGTGCCAGCGGCCAAGATCTAGCGGGCTTCGAGCAGTACTTC. Translating gives CASGQDLAGFEQYF. The chain is built from TRBV4-2 and TRBJ2-7, with TRBD2 matching over 8 bases. CDR1 is LGHNA and CDR2 is YNFKEQ in the germline V gene. This CDR3 comprises 14 residues.

The chain combines TRBV2 with TRBJ2-7, with 14 bases aligning to TRBD2. V lost 9 bases to trimming and J lost 6 bases; unmatched junction nucleotides: 7. The CDR3 spans 14 residues. Germline CDR1 reads SNHLY; CDR2 reads FYNNEI. The CDR3 protein is CARETSGGVPEQYF. The CDR3 coding sequence is TGTGCCAGAGAGACTAGCGGGGGGGTTCCCGAGCAGTACTTC.

The sample holds a few counts of this clone. This chain uses TRBV7-9 with TRBJ2-1; 14 bases agree with TRBD2. Germline assignment: CDR1 SEHNR and CDR2 FQNEAQ (reference sequence). V lost 4 bases and J lost 0; bases outside the gene matches: 2. This CDR3 has 17 amino acids. The DNA of the CDR3 is TGTGCCAGCAGCTCGGGACTAGCGGGGGCCTCCTACAATGAGCAGTTCTTC. It codes for CASSSGLAGASYNEQFF.